These 15 T cell receptor beta chains came from one sample sequenced in a study of blood T cell repertoires in COVID-19. The assay was immunoSEQ multiplex PCR, and TCRdb's table has in-frame clones only and misses some. This table holds over 250,000 clones, about 89% found once. Sequences were obtained from peripheral blood. These receptors were taken from a man aged 40-55 years who had recovered from COVID-19.

CDR3: CASNHEGAEEKLFF. DNA for the CDR3: TGTGCCAGCAACCACGAGGGGGCGGAAGAAAAACTGTTTTTT. The chain links TRBV2 to TRBJ1-4; 7 bases fit TRBD1. The CDR3 has 14 amino acids. Germline lookup yields CDR1 SNHLY and CDR2 FYNNEI. Losses at the gene ends were 7 bases for V and 8 bases for J; bases not matched to a gene: 10.

A single count supports this clone. The rearrangement uses TRBV7-9 and TRBJ1-3; possible D gene TRBD1, 5 bases. V shed 2 bases and J shed 3 bases, with 11 bases lying between them. Per germline, CDR1 SEHNR and CDR2 FQNEAQ (reference sequence). This CDR3 has 15 residues. Written as DNA, the CDR3 is TGTGCCAGCAGCTTAATCGGGGGTGGTGGAAACACCATATATTTT. It codes for CASSLIGGGGNTIYF.

The rearrangement joins TRBV6-5 to TRBJ2-1; 8 positions agree with TRBD2. V was pared by 2 bases and J by 11 bases, with 14 bases of the junction left unmatched. Germline V gene sequence: CDR1 MNHEY, CDR2 SVGAGI. The CDR3 contains 16 residues. Here the CDR3 DNA reads TGTGCCAGCAGTTACGGTGCGGCGGGAGGTCGGAATAAGCAGTTCTTC. This sequence encodes CASSYGAAGGRNKQFF.

The table lists this clone with a count of one. Mismatch with germline at one junction end may stem from a read error. The chain has TRBV14 and TRBJ1-4; the match to TRBD1 covers 8 bases. Germline CDR1 is SGHDN and CDR2 is FVKESK. The CDR3 spans 16 residues. The DNA for the CDR3 is TGTGCCAGCACCCAACCACTGGACAGGGTAAATGAAAAACTGTTTTTT. Its protein is CASTQPLDRVNEKLFF.

The gene calls are TRBV11-2 and TRBJ2-3; 8 nucleotides match TRBD2. With 5 bases clipped from V and 6 bases from J, the junction kept 13 bases outside the gene matches. In germline, CDR1 is SGHAT, CDR2 FQNNGV. This CDR3 has 16 amino acids. The CDR3 DNA is TGTGCCAGCAGCACATCGGCCGGGAGGGCCCGGGATACGCAGTATTTT. Translated, it gives CASSTSAGRARDTQYF.

This clone has just a few counts. The chain employs TRBV2 and TRBJ1-5; D ambiguous. The germline gives CDR1 SNHLY, CDR2 FYNNEI. CDR3 length: 13 amino acids. V dropped 7 bases and J dropped 2 bases, with 9 bases sitting between them. The CDR3 DNA sequence: TGTGCCAGCACCTTTACAGGCAATCAGCCCCAGCATTTT. It is translated as CASTFTGNQPQHF.

The CDR3 sequence: CASSSQGSGGTEAFF. The CDR3 nucleotides read TGCGCCAGCAGCTCACAGGGGTCGGGCGGTACTGAAGCTTTCTTT. The chain couples TRBV5-1 to TRBJ1-1, with 7 bases lining up with TRBD1. This CDR3 spans 15 amino acids. Germline lookup yields CDR1 SGHRS and CDR2 YFSETQ. V lost 3 bases to trimming and J lost 5 bases; unmatched junction nucleotides: 10. The whole variable domain, filled in from reference TRBV5-1 and TRBJ1-1, reads KAGVTQTPRYLIKTRGQQVTLSCSPISGHRSVSWYQQTPGQGLQFLFEYFSETQRNKGNFPGRFSGRQFSNSRSEMNVSTLELGDSALYLCASSSQGSGGTEAFFGQGTRLTVV.

The J gene is TRBJ2-3, the V gene TRBV28, with TRBD1 matching 9 bases. The CDR3 runs to 16 residues. Germline V CDR1 and CDR2: MDHEN, SYDVKM. V dropped 6 bases and J dropped 3; count of bases not matched to a gene: 10. The CDR3 spells CASSHPGQGGTDTQYF. The CDR3 DNA reads TGTGCCAGCAGCCACCCGGGACAGGGAGGAACAGATACGCAGTATTTT.

This rearrangement joins TRBV6-6 to TRBJ2-1, with 10 bases identical to TRBD1. Germline V gene data show CDR1 as MNHNY and CDR2 as SVGAGI (reference sequence). The CDR3 totals 19 residues. Germline trimming cut 5 bases from V and 6 bases from J; bases unmatched to any gene: 19. Written as DNA, the CDR3 is TGTGCCAGCAGTCCTTTAACCTTTCCCGGGACAGGGGCGGGCAATGAGCAGTTCTTC. Protein product: CASSPLTFPGTGAGNEQFF.

The chain combines TRBV7-8 with TRBJ2-5; D is perhaps TRBD1 (6 bases). The V end lost 5 bases, the J end lost 9 bases, and 7 bases lay between the germline ends. Germline V gene sequence: CDR1 SGHVS, CDR2 FQNEAQ. CDR3 length equals 10 residues. The DNA for the CDR3 is TGTGCCAGCAGCCCAGGGGCCCAGTACTTC. Its translation is CASSPGAQYF.

The CDR3 protein is CASSQDAGGNEQFF. CDR3 coding DNA: TGTGCCAGCAGCCAAGATGCGGGGGGCAATGAGCAGTTCTTC. The chain is built from TRBV14 and TRBJ2-1, with TRBD2 matching 8 bases. CDR3 length: 14 residues. Trimming took 0 bases from V and 6 from J; bases not matched to a gene: 1. The germline CDR1 and CDR2 sequences are SGHDN and FVKESK.

The chain recombines TRBV6-2 or TRBV6-3 with TRBJ2-1; TRBD2 agrees at 13 bases. With V trimmed by 4 bases and J by 0 bases, 12 bases remained unmatched. CDR1 is MNHEY, CDR2 SVGEGT, per germline. This CDR3 has 20 residues. The DNA for the CDR3 is TGTGCCAGCAGTTCACCCCCCCCTACTAGCGGGAGGGCCTCCTACAATGAGCAGTTCTTC. Translation gives CASSSPPPTSGRASYNEQFF.

This chain joins TRBV6-5 and TRBJ2-7, with a possible D match to TRBD1 (5 bases). V lost 5 bases and J lost 1, with 9 bases in between. The CDR3 consists of 13 residues. The germline gives CDR1 MNHEY, CDR2 SVGAGI. The CDR3 sequence: CASSRGGSYEQYF. The DNA for the CDR3 is TGTGCCAGCAGTAGGGGCGGATCCTACGAGCAGTACTTC.

DNA for the CDR3: TGTGCCAGCAGCTTAGGGTTTTTGGAGCGGGAGGCCCTTGGGGAGCAGTACTTC. As protein: CASSLGFLEREALGEQYF. V usage is TRBV13 and J usage is TRBJ2-7, with 9 bases lining up with TRBD2. V shed 0 bases, J shed 7 bases, and the junction held 16 bases outside the gene matches. The CDR3 is 18 amino acids. The germline V gene encodes CDR1 PRHDT and CDR2 FYEKMQ (reference sequence).

The chain carries TRBV10-3 and TRBJ2-7; D is ambiguous. The V gene's germline CDR1 is ENHRY and CDR2 SYGVKD. Between the trimmed V and J ends, which lost 3 bases and 2 bases, there was a span of 8 bases. The CDR3 is 13 residues long. The CDR3 here is CAISDTRTYEQYF. For the CDR3, the DNA is TGTGCCATCAGTGACACTCGAACCTACGAGCAGTACTTC.